These 18 T cell receptor beta chains share one sample of origin, sequenced in a study of T cells in Graves' hyperthyroidism and ophthalmopathy. It was RNA transcripts that yielded the amplified TCR beta CDR3 regions. Researchers ran a first-round RT-PCR on the TCR CDR3 using the HTBI primer set. In TCRdb, the multiplex PCR reads were re-called with MiXCR into one record per CDR3 protein. Of 500,000 or so distinct CDR3 sequences listed, roughly 17% are singletons. Material: blood. The source of these receptors is a young woman with Graves' ophthalmopathy.

The chain employs TRBV10-3 and TRBJ2-2, with D perhaps assigned TRBD1 or TRBD2 (5 bases each). The CDR3 is 13 residues long. Germline loops: CDR1 ENHRY, CDR2 SYGVKD. With 3 bases removed from V and 9 bases from J, the gap between germline ends came to 11 bases. The CDR3 is CAISDDWDRELFF. CDR3 nucleotides: TGTGCCATCAGTGATGATTGGGACCGGGAGCTGTTTTTT.

This clonotype was counted only a few times. The chain is built from TRBV9 and TRBJ1-4, with 10 bases fitting TRBD1. Trimming removed 4 bases from V and 8 bases from J; junction bases left unmatched: 11. Germline CDR1 SGDLS, CDR2 YYNGEE. This CDR3 has 16 amino acids. The CDR3 protein is CASSSPRGTGAEKLFF. DNA of the CDR3: TGTGCCAGCAGCTCACCCCGTGGGACAGGGGCGGAAAAACTGTTTTTT.

This clonotype has a count of ten or more. The CDR3 DNA is TGTGCCAGCAATCCACAGGGATTGAACACTGAAGCTTTCTTT. Residues: CASNPQGLNTEAFF. The chain couples TRBV12-3 or TRBV12-4 to TRBJ1-1; tentatively, D is TRBD1 (6 bases). V was cut by 7 bases and J by 0 bases, with 12 bases left in between. The CDR3 contains 14 residues.

This chain links TRBV20-1 with TRBJ2-5; 9 positions agree with TRBD2. CDR1 is DFQATT, CDR2 SNEGSKA, per germline (reference sequence). The CDR3 has 12 residues. Unmatched junction bases numbered 1, after V lost 5 bases and J lost 3 bases. The DNA for the CDR3 is TGCAGTGCTTGGACTAGCGAAGAGACCCAGTACTTC. Its protein is CSAWTSEETQYF.

This clonotype occurred many times. The chain links TRBV28 to TRBJ1-1; possible D gene TRBD1, 6 bases. V lost 6 bases, J lost 2 bases, and 10 bases lay in between. The CDR3 totals 13 residues. Per germline, CDR1 MDHEN and CDR2 SYDVKM. The CDR3 protein is CASRSDSNTEAFF. The CDR3 coding sequence is TGTGCCAGCAGATCGGACAGCAACACTGAAGCTTTCTTT.

Concerning this clonotype itself: Its ends do not fully match the called genes, so a read error is possible. V is TRBV5-1 and J is TRBJ2-7; tentative D call: TRBD2 (5 bases). Germline CDR1 SGHRS, CDR2 YFSETQ. The CDR3 extends over 14 amino acids. The CDR3 is CASSLGVDSYEQCF. CDR3 coding DNA: TGCGCCAGCAGCTTGGGTGTGGACTCCTACGAGCAGTGCTTC.

The table lists this clonotype with many counts. The chain combines TRBV11-2 with TRBJ2-7; possibly TRBD2 for D (5 bases). The CDR3 sequence is 14 residues long. The V end lost 5 bases, the J end lost 6 bases, and 17 bases lay between the germline ends. Germline CDR1 and CDR2: SGHAT and FQNNGV. CDR3 sequence reads: CASSPRTGWLEQYF. CDR3 nucleotides: TGTGCCAGCAGCCCTCGGACTGGGTGGCTCGAGCAGTACTTC. The complete variable domain, with remaining parts taken from reference TRBV11-2 and TRBJ2-7, reads EAGVAQSPRYKIIEKRQSVAFWCNPISGHATLYWYQQILGQGPKLLIQFQNNGVVDDSQLPKDRFSAERLKGVDSTLKIQPAKLEDSAVYLCASSPRTGWLEQYFGPGTRLTVT.

About this clonotype itself: This could be a read error, since a much larger clone is one nucleotide away. The J gene is TRBJ2-1, the V gene TRBV30; 10 bases are shared with TRBD2. The trim removed 0 bases at V and 5 bases at J, leaving 4 bases unmatched. This CDR3 has 15 residues. The V gene's germline CDR1 is GTSNPN and CDR2 SVGIG (reference sequence). The CDR3 reads CAWSVGTSAHNEQFF. The CDR3, as DNA: TGTGCCTGGAGTGTTGGGACTAGCGCCCACAATGAGCAGTTCTTC.

This clonotype was seen at least ten times. This CDR3 reads CAWSWGRTRGYTF. The DNA of the CDR3 is TGTGCCTGGAGTTGGGGGCGCACGAGGGGCTACACCTTC. This rearrangement joins TRBV30 to TRBJ1-2; D is perhaps TRBD1 (6 bases). Trimming left V 2 bases short and J 8 bases short, with 15 bases between. In germline, CDR1 is GTSNPN, CDR2 SVGIG (reference sequence). This CDR3 region has 13 residues. Full variable domain (missing parts from reference TRBV30 and TRBJ1-2): SQTIHQWPATLVQPVGSPLSLECTVEGTSNPNLYWYRQAAGRGLQLLFYSVGIGQISSEVPQNLSASRPQDRQFILSSKKLLLSDSGFYLCAWSWGRTRGYTFGSGTRLTVV.

This clonotype was observed many times. This rearrangement joins TRBV6-6 to TRBJ1-1; 7 bases map to TRBD1. V shed 2 bases and J 1 base; nucleotides not matched to a gene: 7. The CDR3 loop spans 16 amino acids. From germline, CDR1 is MNHNY and CDR2 SVGAGI (reference sequence). The CDR3 protein is CASSYGQAAGNTEAFF. The CDR3 DNA follows: TGTGCCAGCAGTTACGGACAGGCCGCCGGGAACACTGAAGCTTTCTTT.

In regard to this clonotype: The junction differs from germline at one of its ends, possibly a read error. This rearrangement joins TRBV10-1 to TRBJ2-1, with 12 bases fitting TRBD2. This CDR3 is 17 amino acids long. Germline values: CDR1 WNHNN, CDR2 SYGVQD (reference sequence). Here the CDR3 DNA reads TGCGCCAGCAGTGAGTCCGCTAGCGGGGGGGCCTATAATGAGCAGTTCTTC. Amino acids: CASSESASGGAYNEQFF.

In this sample, this clonotype turned up a few times. The V and J genes are TRBV30 and TRBJ2-2; possible D gene TRBD2, 6 bases. This CDR3 comprises 13 residues. The V and J ends lost 0 bases and 7 bases respectively, with 9 bases between them. The germline gives CDR1 GTSNPN, CDR2 SVGIG (reference sequence). CDR3 amino acids: CAWSVYGSGELFF. DNA of the CDR3: TGTGCCTGGAGTGTATACGGGAGCGGGGAGCTGTTTTTT.

This clonotype was seen only a few times. This sequence joins TRBV19 and TRBJ2-2, with 11 bases fitting TRBD1. The CDR3 is 17 amino acids. Trimming cost V 3 bases and J 0 bases; bases outside gene matches: 3. Looked up from germline, CDR1 is LNHDA and CDR2 is SQIVND (reference sequence). In DNA form, the CDR3 reads TGTGCCAGTAGTATTTGGACAGGGGGCGCGAACACCGGGGAGCTGTTTTTT. Its translation is CASSIWTGGANTGELFF.

With respect to this clonotype: This may stem from a read error, because a much larger clone lies one nucleotide away. The rearrangement uses TRBV28 and TRBJ1-5; D possibly corresponds to TRBD1 (5 bases). There are 16 residues in the CDR3. The germline CDR1 and CDR2 sequences are MDHEN and SYDVKM. CDR3 in amino acids: CASSWSGSYSNQPRHF. Written as DNA, the CDR3 is TGTGCCAGCAGTTGGTCAGGGTCCTATAGCAATCAGCCCCGGCATTTT.

Concerning this clonotype itself: A much larger clone is a single base away; this may be a read error. The J gene is TRBJ2-7, the V gene TRBV5-1, with D possibly being TRBD1 (5 bases). The CDR3 is made up of 12 amino acids. V was cut by 2 bases and J by 5 bases, with 8 bases left in between. Germline V CDR1 and CDR2: SGHRS, YFSETQ. The CDR3 region has the DNA TGCGCCAGCAGCTTTGGGGCGCACGAGCAGTACTTC. Translating it yields CASSFGAHEQYF.

In this sample, this clonotype turned up many times. This chain links TRBV24-1 with TRBJ2-1, with 7 bases lining up with TRBD2. Germline values: CDR1 KGHDR, CDR2 SFDVKD. After removal of 0 bases from V and 0 bases from J, the junction contained 1 base not matched to a gene. The CDR3 length is 16 residues. CDR3 region: CATSDLGTNSYNEQFF. The CDR3 DNA sequence: TGTGCCACCAGTGATTTGGGGACTAACTCCTACAATGAGCAGTTCTTC.

The CDR3 reads CASSGRTRGETQYF. DNA for the CDR3: TGTGCCAGCAGTGGTAGGACTAGGGGGGAGACCCAGTACTTC. The chain links TRBV2 to TRBJ2-5; maybe TRBD2 (7 bases). Germline assignment: CDR1 SNHLY and CDR2 FYNNEI. The CDR3 has 14 residues. Trimming took 4 bases from V and 5 from J, leaving 14 bases between them.

J is TRBJ2-3 and V is TRBV27, with 9 bases fitting TRBD2. Per germline, CDR1 MNHEY and CDR2 SMNVEV (reference sequence). CDR3 length: 17 amino acids. V gave up 3 bases and J gave up 5 bases; unmatched junction bases: 12. DNA of the CDR3: TGTGCCAGCAGTTTTGCGGCTAGCGGGACGCGAAAAGATACGCAGTATTTT. Encoded protein: CASSFAASGTRKDTQYF.